This record concerns one TCR beta chain sequence. Antigen: not known. In the same sample, other DNA sequences code for this CDR3. In germline, CDR1 is SEHNR, CDR2 FQNEAQ (reference sequence). V lost 2 bases, J lost 4 bases, and 8 bases lay in between. This CDR3 is 13 amino acids long. The data derive from a study of cytomegalovirus exposure and HLA in healthy donors. Study results and caveats: For most TCR sequences rarity was the rule, although some public TCRs occurred in many donors. Analysis was carried out at a later point, and it linked a missense DCLRE1C variant to TCR beta V- and J-gene trimming.

The study ran its PCR with 60 Vbeta and 13 Jbeta primers. Generated by immunoSEQ multiplex PCR, the TCRdb table keeps only in-frame clones and is missing some. The sample shows over 150,000 clones, around 80% of them seen only once. V gene TRBV7-9 combines with J gene TRBJ2-5; D perhaps matches TRBD1 (6 bases). The sequenced sample was PBMCs. This clonotype was obtained from a man younger than 45 in good health and CMV-seropositive. CDR3 region: CASSLLTGETQYF. The CDR3, as DNA: TGTGCCAGCAGCTTACTGACAGGAGAGACCCAGTACTTC.